Listed here is a single T cell receptor (beta chain). The entry originates in a study of blood T cell repertoires in COVID-19. As originally analysed: Using reference gene primer amplification, nucleated cell counts were estimated. Generated by immunoSEQ multiplex PCR, the TCRdb table keeps only in-frame clones and is missing some. V and J calls and clone size are as listed in that table; D and trimming were resolved from the DNA. The sample includes about 300,000 clones, about nine tenths of them seen just once. The ends were cut back, 3 bases at V and 8 bases at J, with 30 bases in the middle. Germline V CDR1 and CDR2: DFQATT, SNEGSKA (reference sequence). This CDR3 region has 18 residues.

Source material: PBMCs or T cells enriched from blood (not recorded which). This sequence was found in a woman between 50 and 59 years old who had been exposed to COVID-19. This chain joins TRBV20-1 and TRBJ2-3; TRBD2 is a possible D gene (5 bases). CDR3 residues: CSASILGDRNNLGGTQYF. CDR3 nucleotides: TGCAGTGCTAGTATTCTGGGAGATCGTAATAATCTCGGAGGTACGCAGTATTTT.